Below, 14 T cell receptor beta chains from the same sample are listed, as sequenced in a study. TCRdb fed the 5' RACE reads into MiXCR, producing one record per CDR3 protein. The table records a few thousand distinct CDR3 sequences, around 34% of them present only once. Source material: naive CD4+ T cells sorted from a lymph node. Subset described: naive CD4+ T cells, CD4+CD45RA+CD25-. The receptor source for this set is a female donor with breast cancer.

The chain is built from TRBV11-3 and TRBJ2-7; D remains ambiguous. V was pared by 4 bases and J by 2 bases, with 18 bases between. Germline CDR1 SGHNT, CDR2 YENEEA. This CDR3 spans 16 amino acids. CDR3 sequence (DNA): TGTGCCAGCAGCTATTTAGTGGTTCTGGGCCCCTACGAGCAGTACTTC. Protein: CASSYLVVLGPYEQYF. Looking up the rest from reference TRBV11-3 and TRBJ2-7 gives the full variable domain: EAGVVQSPRYKIIEKKQPVAFWCNPISGHNTLYWYLQNLGQGPELLIRYENEEAVDDSQLPKDRFSAERLKGVDSTLKIQPAELGDSAVYLCASSYLVVLGPYEQYFGPGTRLTVT.

This clonotype occurred a few times. This chain joins TRBV28 and TRBJ1-2, with 8 bases identical to TRBD1. J was trimmed by 8 bases and V by 7 bases; bases with no gene match: 9. CDR1 is MDHEN and CDR2 is SYDVKM in the germline V gene. CDR3 size: 13 residues. The CDR3 here is CASTETGVRGYTF. CDR3 DNA: TGTGCCAGCACCGAGACAGGGGTGAGAGGCTACACCTTC.

In the case of this clonotype: A read error may explain this, as a much larger clone is one base away. Here the CDR3 reads CASSLLTRKEKLFF. CDR3 in DNA: TGTGCCAGCAGCTTACTGACGCGGAAAGAAAAACTGTTTTTT. The V and J genes are TRBV7-2 and TRBJ1-4; D is undetermined. The CDR3 has 14 residues. Trimming pared 2 bases from V and 8 bases from J, leaving 12 bases between. Germline V gene data show CDR1 as SGHTA and CDR2 as FQGNSA.

By its share, this clonotype is medium-sized. The chain links TRBV10-3 to TRBJ1-1; a possible D gene is TRBD1 (5 bases). V gave up 6 bases and J gave up 3 bases, with 11 bases separating them. This CDR3 comprises 13 residues. Per the germline V gene, CDR1 is ENHRY and CDR2 is SYGVKD. This chain's CDR3 is CAIRVQTDTEAFF. The DNA of the CDR3 is TGTGCCATCAGAGTACAGACAGACACTGAAGCTTTCTTT.

V and J are TRBV25-1 and TRBJ2-3; no firm D call. The CDR3 loop spans 11 amino acids. Germline V gene data show CDR1 as MGHDK and CDR2 as SYGVNS. V lost 8 bases and J lost 9, with 12 bases in between. CDR3 DNA sequence: TGTGCCAGCGGAAGTGTTATAACGCAGTATTTT. Its translation: CASGSVITQYF.

V and J are TRBV25-1 and TRBJ1-2, with 7 bases identical to TRBD1. In germline, CDR1 is MGHDK, CDR2 SYGVNS. This CDR3 is built from 13 residues. The trim removed 8 bases at V and 7 bases at J, leaving 10 bases unmatched. CDR3 loop: CASPGTGVGGYTF. The CDR3 DNA reads TGTGCCAGCCCAGGCACAGGGGTTGGTGGCTACACCTTC.

On this clonotype itself: Given a much more abundant clone one base away, this may be a read error. This chain joins TRBV15 and TRBJ2-5; a weak D match, TRBD1 (6 bases). This CDR3 is built from 15 residues. CDR1 and CDR2 from the germline V gene are LNHNV and YYDKDF (reference sequence). V was clipped by 8 bases and J by 5 bases, with 21 bases between them. The DNA for the CDR3 is TGTGCCACCTGCCCTGAACTCGCCCAGGGGGAGACCCAGTACTTC. As protein: CATCPELAQGETQYF.

This clonotype has only a few counts. The chain recombines TRBV2 with TRBJ2-1; D not resolved. Between the trimmed V and J ends, which lost 6 bases and 5 bases, there was a span of 17 bases. CDR1 and CDR2 (germline): SNHLY, FYNNEI. The CDR3 covers 15 residues. This chain's CDR3 is CASSPGARPDNEQFF. The CDR3 coding sequence is TGTGCCAGCAGCCCAGGAGCCCGTCCGGACAATGAGCAGTTCTTC. Supplemented by reference TRBV2 and TRBJ2-1, the full variable domain reads EPEVTQTPSHQVTQMGQEVILRCVPISNHLYFYWYRQILGQKVEFLVSFYNNEISEKSEIFDDQFSVERPDGSNFTLKIRSTKLEDSAMYFCASSPGARPDNEQFFGPGTRLTVL.

By frequency in the sample, this clonotype is medium-sized. The J gene is TRBJ2-1, the V gene TRBV27; D may be TRBD2 (5 bases). From germline, CDR1 is MNHEY and CDR2 SMNVEV (reference sequence). The CDR3 spans 19 residues. V was pared by 5 bases and J by 0 bases, with 23 bases between. In DNA, the CDR3 is TGTGCCAGCAGTCTAGTATCCCTACGAGGGAAGAGCTCCTACAATGAGCAGTTCTTC. This codes for CASSLVSLRGKSSYNEQFF.

The chain combines TRBV6-1 with TRBJ1-4; TRBD1 might be the D (5 bases). Deletions cut 6 bases from V and 6 bases from J, with 14 bases between. Per germline, CDR1 MNHNS and CDR2 SASEGT. The CDR3 contains 14 residues. This CDR3 reads CASSPWTSDEKLFF. The CDR3 nucleotides read TGTGCCAGCAGCCCCTGGACATCGGATGAAAAACTGTTTTTT.

This clonotype qualifies as medium-sized (0.01 to 0.1%). The chain links TRBV20-1 to TRBJ1-5; perhaps TRBD1 as D (5 bases). CDR1 and CDR2 (germline): DFQATT, SNEGSKA (reference sequence). The CDR3 runs to 15 residues. Trimming removed 6 bases at V and 6 bases at J, with 21 bases between. The CDR3 is CSAVWGGNMGQPQHF. The CDR3 DNA follows: TGCAGTGCCGTGTGGGGGGGTAACATGGGTCAGCCCCAGCATTTT.

This clonotype has just a few counts. This sequence joins TRBV7-2 and TRBJ1-3, with 7 bases fitting TRBD1. The germline gives CDR1 SGHTA, CDR2 FQGNSA. The CDR3 covers 17 residues. V lost 4 bases, J lost 1 base, and 10 bases stayed unmatched. The CDR3 loop is CASSYSGQSFSGNTIYF. The CDR3 DNA sequence: TGTGCCAGCAGCTATTCGGGACAGAGCTTTTCTGGAAACACCATATATTTT. Combining the CDR3 with reference TRBV7-2 and TRBJ1-3 gives the whole variable domain GAGVSQSPSNKVTEKGKDVELRCDPISGHTALYWYRQSLGQGLEFLIYFQGNSAPDKSGLPSDRFSAERTGGSVSTLTIQRTQQEDSAVYLCASSYSGQSFSGNTIYFGEGSWLTVV.

The chain uses TRBV12-3 or TRBV12-4 and TRBJ1-5, with TRBD1 as a possible D gene (6 bases). The CDR3 has 15 residues. With 2 bases removed from V and 8 bases from J, the gap between germline ends came to 16 bases. Here the CDR3 DNA reads TGTGCCAGCAGTTTAAGGGCAGGGGCCCGTGAGCCCCAGCATTTT. It yields the protein CASSLRAGAREPQHF.

On this clonotype: With a much larger clone just one base away, this may be a read error. This sequence joins TRBV7-2 and TRBJ2-3, with TRBD1 identical over 7 bases. Germline trimming cut 2 bases from V and 4 bases from J; bases unmatched to any gene: 9. The CDR3 totals 16 residues. The germline V gene has CDR1 SGHTA and CDR2 FQGNSA. The CDR3 sequence is CASSLNRDSRADTQYF. In nucleotides, the CDR3 is TGTGCCAGCAGCTTAAACCGGGACAGCCGCGCAGATACGCAGTATTTT.